This entry concerns a single T cell receptor (beta chain). CDR1 and CDR2 from the germline V gene are MRHNA and SNTAGT. This CDR3 region has 14 residues. The V and J ends lost 5 bases and 7 bases respectively, with 12 bases between them. These data originate in a study of cytomegalovirus exposure and HLA in healthy donors. The table came from immunoSEQ multiplex PCR; TCRdb's copy has only in-frame clones and leaves some out. The profile shows some 87,000 clones, around 96% of them singletons. The receptor's source is a young woman in good health and CMV-seronegative. Material for sequencing was PBMCs. V and J are TRBV6-4 and TRBJ1-6, with D tentatively TRBD1 (5 bases). CDR3: CASSFQGRNSPLHF. The CDR3 DNA is TGTGCCAGCAGTTTCCAGGGTCGGAATTCACCCCTCCACTTT.